This TCR beta chain was profiled in a study of T cells in Graves' hyperthyroidism and ophthalmopathy. Points from the study as a whole: A 13 V-J signature model discriminated ophthalmopathy versus stable hyperthyroidism.

This clonotype has more than one count but fewer than ten. Its antigen is unidentified. Germline values: CDR1 LGHNA, CDR2 YSLEER. The CDR3 length is 16 residues. V lost 0 bases and J lost 4; bases outside the gene matches: 8. Amplification targeted TCR beta CDR3 regions from RNA transcripts. Initially, a first-round RT-PCR of the TCR CDR3 employed the HTBI primer set. TCRdb reprocessed the multiplex PCR reads with MiXCR, giving one entry per CDR3 protein. Of hundreds of thousands of distinct CDR3 sequences in the sample, 14% were seen once. In making diagnoses, clinical symptoms, serum thyroxine and TRAb, thyroid ultrasound and orbital computed tomography were all used.

This clonotype was obtained from a woman between 45 and 60 years old with Graves' ophthalmopathy. The V call is TRBV4-3, the J call TRBJ2-5; TRBD2 matches at 7 bases. Sequences were obtained from blood. CDR3 protein: CASSQELAGRGETQYF. The CDR3 DNA is TGCGCCAGCAGCCAAGAACTAGCAGGGAGGGGAGAGACCCAGTACTTC.